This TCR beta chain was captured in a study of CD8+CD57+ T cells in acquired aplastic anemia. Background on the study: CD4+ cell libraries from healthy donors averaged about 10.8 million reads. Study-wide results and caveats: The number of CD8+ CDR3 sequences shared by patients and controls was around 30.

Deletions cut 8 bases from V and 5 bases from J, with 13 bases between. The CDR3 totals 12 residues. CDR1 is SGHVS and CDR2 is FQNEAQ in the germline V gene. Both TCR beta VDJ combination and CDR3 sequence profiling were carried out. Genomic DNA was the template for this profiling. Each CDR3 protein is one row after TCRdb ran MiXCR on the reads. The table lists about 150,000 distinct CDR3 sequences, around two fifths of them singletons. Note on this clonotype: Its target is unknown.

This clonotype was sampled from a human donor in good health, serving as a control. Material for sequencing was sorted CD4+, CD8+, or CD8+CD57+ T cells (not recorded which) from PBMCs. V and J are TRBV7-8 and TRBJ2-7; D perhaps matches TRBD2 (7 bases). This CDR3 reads CASGGAKDEQYF. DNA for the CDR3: TGTGCCAGCGGGGGGGCTAAAGACGAGCAGTACTTC.